Sequencing of this TCR beta chain was carried out in a study of cytomegalovirus exposure and HLA in healthy donors. General study points: There were some public TCRs occurring in many donors, but most TCR sequences were rare. Most TCR beta V segments were productive about 90% or about 30% of the time in an earlier analysis. A later analysis by the authors found several of the most significant clusters apparently linked to common viral pathogens.

Notes on this clone: Its antigen is unidentified.

Germline CDR1 is SGHRS and CDR2 is YFSETQ. This CDR3 has 14 residues. Trimming cost V 4 bases and J 2 bases; bases outside gene matches: 5. Primers included in the PCR were 60 Vbeta and 13 Jbeta primers. Some clones are missing from TCRdb's copy, which holds only in-frame ones; the method was immunoSEQ multiplex PCR. This table has roughly 100,000 clones, less than 85% appearing once. The source of this sequence is a woman aged 18-35 years in good health and CMV-seropositive. Source material: PBMCs. V is TRBV5-1 and J is TRBJ1-2; the match to TRBD1 covers 7 bases. The CDR3 protein is CASSPGQANYGYTF. In DNA, the CDR3 is TGCGCCAGCAGCCCAGGACAGGCGAACTATGGCTACACCTTC. Using reference TRBV5-1 and TRBJ1-2 for the parts outside the CDR3, the full variable domain is KAGVTQTPRYLIKTRGQQVTLSCSPISGHRSVSWYQQTPGQGLQFLFEYFSETQRNKGNFPGRFSGRQFSNSRSEMNVSTLELGDSALYLCASSPGQANYGYTFGSGTRLTVV.